This TCR beta chain appears in the sequencing data of a study of beta chain features in type 1 diabetes. Study-wide results and caveats: Cells that show high TCR expression could be over-represented by cDNA sequencing. In comparison with healthy donors, patients had naive, central memory and Treg TCRB repertoires that appeared more similar.

The V gene's germline CDR1 is SGHVS and CDR2 FNYEAQ. CDR3 length: 13 amino acids. V dropped 4 bases and J dropped 3 bases, with 10 bases sitting between them. Sequenced material consisted of expressed TCRB transcripts (all of the isolated RNA was reverse transcribed). Naive, central memory and regulatory T cell samples produced a mean of about 3.5 million reads. Libraries were prepared by immunoSEQ multiplex PCR; TCRdb keeps only in-frame clonotypes and omits some of them. The sample records hundreds of thousands of clones, around 12% being singletons. Blood was collected once per donor into heparin, averaging approximately 110 mL. In this sample, this clone turned up a few times. The antigen remains unidentified.

The chain joins TRBV7-6 to TRBJ2-7, with D perhaps matching TRBD2 (6 bases). The sample comprised naive CD4+ T cells from blood. The sequence was obtained from a man in his late teens or twenties in good health. In nucleotides, the CDR3 is TGTGCCAGCAGCTCCGGGACTGTCTACGAGCAGTACTTC. It specifies CASSSGTVYEQYF.